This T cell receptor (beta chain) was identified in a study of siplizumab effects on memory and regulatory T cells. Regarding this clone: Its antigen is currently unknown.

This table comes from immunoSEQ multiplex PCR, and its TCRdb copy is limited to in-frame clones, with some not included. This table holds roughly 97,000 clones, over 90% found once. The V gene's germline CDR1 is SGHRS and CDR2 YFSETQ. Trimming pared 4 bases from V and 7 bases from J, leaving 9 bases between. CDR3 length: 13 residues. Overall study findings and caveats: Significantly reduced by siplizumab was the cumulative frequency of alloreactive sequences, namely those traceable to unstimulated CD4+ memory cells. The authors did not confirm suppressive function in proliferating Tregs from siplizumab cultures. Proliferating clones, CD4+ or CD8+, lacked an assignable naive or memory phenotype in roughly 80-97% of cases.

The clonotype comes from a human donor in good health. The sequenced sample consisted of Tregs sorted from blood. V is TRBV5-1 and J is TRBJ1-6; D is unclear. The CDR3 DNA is TGCGCCAGCAGCGGACTAGAAAATTCACCCCTCCACTTT. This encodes CASSGLENSPLHF.